This TCR beta chain was identified during a study of Ad26.COV2.S vaccination and SARS-CoV-2 variants. Regarding the study as a whole: It was reported that spike-specific CD8+ and CD4+ T cell responses were substantially broad after vaccination. From the TCR breadth and depth analyses, total T cell responses may have been underestimated.

About this clone: Its antigen is not known.

Libraries were prepared by immunoSEQ multiplex PCR; TCRdb keeps only in-frame clonotypes and omits some of them. The table lists about 410,000 clones, 80% to 95% of them singletons. The V end lost 0 bases, the J end lost 4 bases, and 7 bases lay between the germline ends. There are 14 residues in the CDR3. CDR1 and CDR2 from the germline V gene are MNHEY and SMNVEV (reference sequence). Treatment denoted: 19 received Ad26.COV2.S at low or high dose, single or two shots; 5 received placebo; per-sample allocation not given. Samples came from day 63 after the first vaccine or placebo injection. Based in Boston, the donor was an adult of 18-55 years. It was Wuhan-strain SARS-CoV-2 spike that the Ad26 vaccine vector expressed.

This clonotype originated in a person aged 18-65 years who received the Ad26.COV2.S COVID-19 vaccine or a placebo. Sequencing was performed on peripheral blood, taken in a trial of Ad26.COV2.S vaccine versus placebo. The chain links TRBV27 to TRBJ1-3; D might be TRBD1 (5 bases). CDR3 sequence: CASSLSGQGNTIYF. DNA for the CDR3: TGTGCCAGCAGTTTATCGGGGCAGGGAAACACCATATATTTT.